This T cell receptor (beta chain) comes out of a study of long-term antiretroviral therapy in people with HIV. The germline gives CDR1 SGHVS, CDR2 FNYEAQ. The CDR3 totals 15 residues. Trimming removed 1 base at V and 4 bases at J, with 13 bases between. Ahead of DNA extraction, samples held roughly 1-10 million cryopreserved PBMC each. Researchers ran immunoSEQ v3.0 at survey level. Clones were read by immunoSEQ multiplex PCR, and TCRdb kept only the in-frame ones, dropping some. Among some 28,000 clones listed, approximately 90% were seen once. The specimen was unsorted PBMCs, collected 5.2 years after starting antiretroviral therapy. This receptor was identified in a middle-aged woman with HIV. This chain joins TRBV7-6 and TRBJ2-5, with a tentative D call TRBD1 (5 bases). CDR3 nucleotide sequence: TGTGCCAGCAGCTTAGTGGCCGGGCAGGGAGAGACCCAGTACTTC. Encoded protein: CASSLVAGQGETQYF.